This T cell receptor beta chain was sequenced for a study of blood T cells in healthy people across ages. A second about 6 to 12 cycle PCR used barcoded and J-beta primers. TCRdb fed the 5' RACE reads into MiXCR, producing one record per CDR3 protein. Counted here are some 800,000 distinct CDR3 sequences, around 42% occurring once; the ten biggest clones make up under 20%. The receptor's source is a man aged 55-75 years in good health. The sample comprised blood.

This CDR3 is CAISPGQGDVGAYEQYF. The CDR3 DNA sequence: TGTGCCATCAGTCCGGGACAGGGGGACGTTGGGGCCTACGAGCAGTACTTC. This chain joins TRBV10-3 and TRBJ2-7; TRBD1 aligns across 11 bases. In germline, CDR1 is ENHRY, CDR2 SYGVKD. J gave up 2 bases and V 5 bases, and 11 bases lay outside the gene matches. This CDR3 has 17 residues.